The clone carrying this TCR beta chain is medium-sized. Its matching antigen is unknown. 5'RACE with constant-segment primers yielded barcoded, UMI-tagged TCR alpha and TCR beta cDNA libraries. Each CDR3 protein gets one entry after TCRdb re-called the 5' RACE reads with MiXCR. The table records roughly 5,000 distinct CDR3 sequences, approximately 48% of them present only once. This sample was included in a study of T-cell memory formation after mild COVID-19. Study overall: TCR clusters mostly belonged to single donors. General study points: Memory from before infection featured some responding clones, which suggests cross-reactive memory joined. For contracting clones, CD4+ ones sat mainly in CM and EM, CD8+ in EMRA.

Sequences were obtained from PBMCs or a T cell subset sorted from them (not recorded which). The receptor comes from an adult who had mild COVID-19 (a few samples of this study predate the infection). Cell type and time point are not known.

CDR3 in DNA: TGCGCCAGCAGCTTGGGAGGGGGGTACGAGCAGTACTTC. Protein: CASSLGGGYEQYF. The chain uses TRBV5-1 and TRBJ2-7, with D perhaps given as TRBD1 or TRBD2 (6 bases each). Germline V gene sequence: CDR1 SGHRS, CDR2 YFSETQ. This CDR3 region has 13 residues. With 0 bases removed from V and 4 bases from J, the gap between germline ends came to 8 bases. The whole variable domain, filled in from reference TRBV5-1 and TRBJ2-7, reads KAGVTQTPRYLIKTRGQQVTLSCSPISGHRSVSWYQQTPGQGLQFLFEYFSETQRNKGNFPGRFSGRQFSNSRSEMNVSTLELGDSALYLCASSLGGGYEQYFGPGTRLTVT.